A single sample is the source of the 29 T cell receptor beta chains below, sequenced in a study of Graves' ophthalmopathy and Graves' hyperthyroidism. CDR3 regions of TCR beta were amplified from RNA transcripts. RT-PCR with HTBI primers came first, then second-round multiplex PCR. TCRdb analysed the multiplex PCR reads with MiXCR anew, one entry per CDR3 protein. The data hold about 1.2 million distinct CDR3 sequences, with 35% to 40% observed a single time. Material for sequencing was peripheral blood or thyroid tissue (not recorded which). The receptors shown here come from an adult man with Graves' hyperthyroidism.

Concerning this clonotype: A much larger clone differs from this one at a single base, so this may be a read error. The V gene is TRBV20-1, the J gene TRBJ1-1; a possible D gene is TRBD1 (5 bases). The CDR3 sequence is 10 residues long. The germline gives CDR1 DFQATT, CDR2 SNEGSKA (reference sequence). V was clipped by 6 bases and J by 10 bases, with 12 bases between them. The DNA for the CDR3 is TGCAGTGCCAATCAGGGCCCAGCTTTCTTT. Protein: CSANQGPAFF.

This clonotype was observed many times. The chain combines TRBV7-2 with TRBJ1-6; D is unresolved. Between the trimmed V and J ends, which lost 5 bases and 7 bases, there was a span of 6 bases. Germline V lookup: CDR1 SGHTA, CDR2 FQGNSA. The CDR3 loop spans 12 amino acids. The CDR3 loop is CASSLRNSPLHF. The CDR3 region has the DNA TGTGCCAGCAGCCTGCGGAATTCACCCCTCCACTTT.

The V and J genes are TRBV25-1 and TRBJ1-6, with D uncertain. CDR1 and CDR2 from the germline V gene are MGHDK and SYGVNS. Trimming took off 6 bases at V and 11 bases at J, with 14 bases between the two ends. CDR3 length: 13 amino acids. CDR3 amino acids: CASRLDLGTPLHF. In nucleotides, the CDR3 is TGTGCCAGCAGGCTAGATCTGGGGACACCCCTCCACTTT.

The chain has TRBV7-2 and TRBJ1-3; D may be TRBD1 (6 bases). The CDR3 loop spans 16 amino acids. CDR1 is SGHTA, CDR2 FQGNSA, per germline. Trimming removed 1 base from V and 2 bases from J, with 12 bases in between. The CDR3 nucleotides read TGTGCCAGCAGCTTAGTGGTCAGGGGAGCTGGAAACACCATATATTTT. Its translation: CASSLVVRGAGNTIYF.

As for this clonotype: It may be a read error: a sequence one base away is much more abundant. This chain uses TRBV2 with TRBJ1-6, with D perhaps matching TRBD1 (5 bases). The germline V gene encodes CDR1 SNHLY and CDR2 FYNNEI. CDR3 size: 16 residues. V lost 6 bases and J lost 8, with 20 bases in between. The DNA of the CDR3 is TGTGCCAGCAGCTTTGCTTCGGGGCAGAGGGATTCACCCCTCCACTTT. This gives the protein CASSFASGQRDSPLHF.

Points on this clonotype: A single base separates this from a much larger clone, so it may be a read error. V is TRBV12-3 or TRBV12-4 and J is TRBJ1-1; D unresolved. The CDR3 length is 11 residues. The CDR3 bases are TGTGCCAGCAGATCAGTTTTTGAGGCCCTCTTT. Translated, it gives CASRSVFEALF.

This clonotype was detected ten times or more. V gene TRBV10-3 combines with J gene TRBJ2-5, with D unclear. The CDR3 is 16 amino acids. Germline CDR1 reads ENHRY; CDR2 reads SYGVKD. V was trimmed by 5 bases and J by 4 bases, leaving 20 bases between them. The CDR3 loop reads CAISKDTLGGGETQYF. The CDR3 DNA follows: TGTGCCATCAGTAAAGACACTTTAGGCGGTGGAGAGACCCAGTACTTC.

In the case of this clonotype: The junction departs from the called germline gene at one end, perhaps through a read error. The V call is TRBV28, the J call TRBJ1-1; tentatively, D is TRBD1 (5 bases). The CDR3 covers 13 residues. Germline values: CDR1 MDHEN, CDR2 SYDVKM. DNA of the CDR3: TGTGCCAGCAGTTTAGGGGGTCTCCTTGAAGCCTTCTTT. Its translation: CASSLGGLLEAFF. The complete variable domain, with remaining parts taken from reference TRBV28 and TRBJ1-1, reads DVKVTQSSRYLVKRTGEKVFLECVQDMDHENMFWYRQDPGLGLRLIYFSYDVKMKEKGDIPEGYSVSREKKERFSLILESASTNQTSMYLCASSLGGLLEAFFGQGTRLTVV.

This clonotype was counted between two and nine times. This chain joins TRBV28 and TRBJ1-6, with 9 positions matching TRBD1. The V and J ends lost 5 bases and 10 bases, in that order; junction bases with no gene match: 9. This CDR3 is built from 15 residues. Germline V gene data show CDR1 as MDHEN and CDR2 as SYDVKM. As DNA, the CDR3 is TGTGCCAGCAGTACCACCGGGACAGGGAACTCACCCCTCCACTTT. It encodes CASSTTGTGNSPLHF.

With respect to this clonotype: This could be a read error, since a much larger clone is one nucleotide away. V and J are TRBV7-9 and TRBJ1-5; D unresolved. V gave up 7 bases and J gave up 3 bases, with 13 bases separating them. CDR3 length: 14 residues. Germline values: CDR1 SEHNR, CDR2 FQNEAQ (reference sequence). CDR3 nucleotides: TGTGCCAGCAACTTTTCCACACTCAATCAGCCCCAGCATTTT. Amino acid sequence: CASNFSTLNQPQHF. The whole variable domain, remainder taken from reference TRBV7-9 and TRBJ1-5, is DTGVSQNPRHKITKRGQNVTFRCDPISEHNRLYWYRQTLGQGPEFLTYFQNEAQLEKSRLLSDRFSAERPKGSFSTLEIQRTEQGDSAMYLCASNFSTLNQPQHFGDGTRLSIL.

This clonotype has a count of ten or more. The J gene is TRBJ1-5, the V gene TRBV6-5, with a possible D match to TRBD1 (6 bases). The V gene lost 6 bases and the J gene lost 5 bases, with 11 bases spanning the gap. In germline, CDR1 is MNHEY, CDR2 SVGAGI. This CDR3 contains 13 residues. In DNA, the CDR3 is TGTGCCAGCAGCCCGGGACAACATCAGCCCCAGCATTTT. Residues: CASSPGQHQPQHF.

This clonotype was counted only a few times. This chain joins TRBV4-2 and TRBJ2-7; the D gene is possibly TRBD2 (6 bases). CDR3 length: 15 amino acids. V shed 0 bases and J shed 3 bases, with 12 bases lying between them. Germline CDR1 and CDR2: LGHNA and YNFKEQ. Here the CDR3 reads CASSQDPTGLYEQYF. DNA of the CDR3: TGTGCCAGCAGCCAAGACCCGACGGGACTCTACGAGCAGTACTTC.

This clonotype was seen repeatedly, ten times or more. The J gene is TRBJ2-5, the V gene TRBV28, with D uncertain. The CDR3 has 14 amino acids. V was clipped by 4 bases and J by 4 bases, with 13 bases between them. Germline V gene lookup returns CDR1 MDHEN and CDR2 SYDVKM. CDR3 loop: CASSSHGSGETQYF. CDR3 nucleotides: TGTGCCAGCAGTTCCCATGGTTCCGGAGAGACCCAGTACTTC.

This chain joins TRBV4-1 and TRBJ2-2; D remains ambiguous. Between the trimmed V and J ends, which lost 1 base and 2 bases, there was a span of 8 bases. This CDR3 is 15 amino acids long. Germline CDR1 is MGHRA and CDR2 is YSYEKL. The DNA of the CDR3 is TGCGCCAGCAGCCAAGTCCAGGCCAACACCGGGGAGCTGTTTTTT. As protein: CASSQVQANTGELFF.

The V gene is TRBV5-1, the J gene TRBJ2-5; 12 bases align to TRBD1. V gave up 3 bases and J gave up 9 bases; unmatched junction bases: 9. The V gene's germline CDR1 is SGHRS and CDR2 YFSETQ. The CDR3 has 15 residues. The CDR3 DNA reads TGCGCCAGCAGCTCCCCGGGACAGGGGGCTAGGGCCCAGTACTTC. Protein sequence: CASSSPGQGARAQYF. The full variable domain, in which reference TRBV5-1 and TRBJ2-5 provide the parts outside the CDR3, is KAGVTQTPRYLIKTRGQQVTLSCSPISGHRSVSWYQQTPGQGLQFLFEYFSETQRNKGNFPGRFSGRQFSNSRSEMNVSTLELGDSALYLCASSSPGQGARAQYFGPGTRLLVL.

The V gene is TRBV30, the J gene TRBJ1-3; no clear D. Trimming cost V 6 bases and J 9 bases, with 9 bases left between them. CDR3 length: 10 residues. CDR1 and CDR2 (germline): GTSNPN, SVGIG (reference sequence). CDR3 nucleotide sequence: TGTGCCTGTCAGGTACCCACCATATATTTT. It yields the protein CACQVPTIYF.

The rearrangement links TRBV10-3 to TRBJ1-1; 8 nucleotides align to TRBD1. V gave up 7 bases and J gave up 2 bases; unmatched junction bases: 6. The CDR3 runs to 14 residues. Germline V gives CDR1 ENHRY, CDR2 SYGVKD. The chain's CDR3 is CAITTGTGNTEAFF. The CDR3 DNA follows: TGTGCCATCACCACCGGGACAGGAAACACTGAAGCTTTCTTT.

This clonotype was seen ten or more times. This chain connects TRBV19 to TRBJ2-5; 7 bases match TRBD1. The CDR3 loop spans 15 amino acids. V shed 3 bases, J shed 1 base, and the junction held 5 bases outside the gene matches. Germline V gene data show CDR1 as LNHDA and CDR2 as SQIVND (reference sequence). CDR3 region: CASSIADRIQETQYF. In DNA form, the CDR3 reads TGTGCCAGTAGTATTGCGGACAGGATCCAAGAGACCCAGTACTTC.

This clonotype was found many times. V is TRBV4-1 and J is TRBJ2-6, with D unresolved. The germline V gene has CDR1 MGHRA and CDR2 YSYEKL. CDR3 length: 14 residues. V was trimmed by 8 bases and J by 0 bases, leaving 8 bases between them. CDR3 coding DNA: TGCGCCAGCGGTTTACTCTCTGGGGCCAACGTCCTGACTTTC. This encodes CASGLLSGANVLTF.

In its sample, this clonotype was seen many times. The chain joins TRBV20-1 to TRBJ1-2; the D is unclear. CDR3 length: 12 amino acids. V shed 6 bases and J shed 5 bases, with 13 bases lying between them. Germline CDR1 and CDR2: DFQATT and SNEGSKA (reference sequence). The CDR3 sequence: CSAKVMGYGYTF. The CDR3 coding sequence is TGCAGTGCCAAAGTGATGGGATATGGCTACACCTTC.

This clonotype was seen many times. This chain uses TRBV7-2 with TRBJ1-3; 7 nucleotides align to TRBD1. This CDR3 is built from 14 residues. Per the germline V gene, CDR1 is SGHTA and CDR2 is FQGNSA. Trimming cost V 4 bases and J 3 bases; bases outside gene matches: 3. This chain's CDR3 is CASSYDRDGNTIYF. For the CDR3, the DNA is TGTGCCAGCAGCTACGACAGGGATGGAAACACCATATATTTT.

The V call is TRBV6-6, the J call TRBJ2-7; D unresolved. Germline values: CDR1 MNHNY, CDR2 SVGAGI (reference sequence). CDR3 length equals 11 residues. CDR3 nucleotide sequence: TGTGCCAGCAGTTCTAACATGGGCTTCCGCGTG. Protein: CASSSNMGFRV.

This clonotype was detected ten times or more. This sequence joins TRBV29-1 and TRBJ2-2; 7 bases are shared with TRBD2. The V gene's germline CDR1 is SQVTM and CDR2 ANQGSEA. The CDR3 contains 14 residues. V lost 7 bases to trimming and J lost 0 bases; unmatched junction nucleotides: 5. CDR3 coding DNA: TGCAGCGCCGGACTAGTCTCGAACACCGGGGAGCTGTTTTTT. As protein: CSAGLVSNTGELFF.

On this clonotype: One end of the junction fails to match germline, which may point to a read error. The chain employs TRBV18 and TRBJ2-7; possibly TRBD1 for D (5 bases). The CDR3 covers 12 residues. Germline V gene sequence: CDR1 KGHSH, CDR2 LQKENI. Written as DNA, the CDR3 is TGTGCCAGCTCGCCACCAGACAGCGAGCAGTACTTC. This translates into CASSPPDSEQYF.

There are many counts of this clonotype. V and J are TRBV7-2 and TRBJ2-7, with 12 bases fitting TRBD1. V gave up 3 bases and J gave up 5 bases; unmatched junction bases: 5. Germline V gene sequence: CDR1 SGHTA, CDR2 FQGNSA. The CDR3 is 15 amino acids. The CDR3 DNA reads TGTGCCAGCAGCTTGAGGGGACAGGGGGCTGACGAGCAGTACTTC. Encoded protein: CASSLRGQGADEQYF.

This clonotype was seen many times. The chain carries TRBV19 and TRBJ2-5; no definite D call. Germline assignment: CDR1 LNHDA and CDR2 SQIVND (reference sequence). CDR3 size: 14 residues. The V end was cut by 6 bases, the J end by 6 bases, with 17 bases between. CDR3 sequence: CASSRRRPGQTQYF. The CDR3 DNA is TGTGCCAGTAGCCGGCGGCGCCCCGGGCAGACCCAGTACTTC.

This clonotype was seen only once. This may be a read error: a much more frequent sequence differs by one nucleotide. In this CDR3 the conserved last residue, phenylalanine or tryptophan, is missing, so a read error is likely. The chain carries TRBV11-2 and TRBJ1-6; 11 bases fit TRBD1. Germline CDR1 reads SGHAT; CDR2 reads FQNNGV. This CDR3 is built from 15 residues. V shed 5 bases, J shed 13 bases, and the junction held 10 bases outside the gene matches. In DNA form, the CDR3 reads TGTGCCAGCAGCCAAGGGACAGGGGGACAAGGCCCCCTCCACCTT. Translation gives CASSQGTGGQGPLHL.

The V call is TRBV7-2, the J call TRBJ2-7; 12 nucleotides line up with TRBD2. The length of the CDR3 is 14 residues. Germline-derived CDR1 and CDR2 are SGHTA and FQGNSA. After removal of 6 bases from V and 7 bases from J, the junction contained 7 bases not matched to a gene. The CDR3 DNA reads TGTGCCAGCAGGCTAGCGGGAGGGCCCGATGAGCAGTACTTC. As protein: CASRLAGGPDEQYF.

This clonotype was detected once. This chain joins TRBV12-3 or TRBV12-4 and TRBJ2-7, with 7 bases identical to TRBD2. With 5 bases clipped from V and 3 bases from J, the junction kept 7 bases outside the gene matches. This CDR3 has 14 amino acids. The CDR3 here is CASSRLAMIYEQYF. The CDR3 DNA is TGTGCCAGCAGTAGACTAGCAATGATCTACGAGCAGTACTTC.